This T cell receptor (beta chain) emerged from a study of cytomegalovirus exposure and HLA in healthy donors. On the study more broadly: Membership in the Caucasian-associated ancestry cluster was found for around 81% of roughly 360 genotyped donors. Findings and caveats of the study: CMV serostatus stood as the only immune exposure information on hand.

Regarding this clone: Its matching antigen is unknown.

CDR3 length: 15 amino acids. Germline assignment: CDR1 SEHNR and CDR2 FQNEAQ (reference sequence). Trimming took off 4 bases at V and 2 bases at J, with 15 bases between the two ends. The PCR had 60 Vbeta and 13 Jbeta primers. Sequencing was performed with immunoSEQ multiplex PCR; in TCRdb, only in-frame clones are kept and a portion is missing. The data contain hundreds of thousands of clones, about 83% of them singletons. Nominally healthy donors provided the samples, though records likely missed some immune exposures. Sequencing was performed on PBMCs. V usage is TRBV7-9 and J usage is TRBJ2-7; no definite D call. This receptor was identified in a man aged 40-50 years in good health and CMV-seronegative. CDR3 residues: CASSSNVKPPYEQYF. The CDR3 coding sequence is TGTGCCAGCAGCTCTAACGTAAAACCCCCCTACGAGCAGTACTTC.